The clone carrying this T cell receptor (beta chain) occurred once. These data come from a study of blood T cell repertoires in COVID-19. The CDR3 is made up of 13 amino acids. The V segment lost 4 bases and the J segment 6 bases; nucleotides outside the gene matches: 6. Germline V gene sequence: CDR1 LGHNT, CDR2 FRNRAP. Using immunoSEQ multiplex PCR, the repertoire was profiled, and TCRdb retains in-frame clones only, with some absent. This repertoire shows roughly 190,000 clones, roughly 80% found once; its top ten account for approximately 15%. The sequenced material came from peripheral blood. The clonotype comes from a man aged 30-40 years with active or convalescent COVID-19. The chain recombines TRBV12-5 with TRBJ2-7; 7 bases align to TRBD1. DNA of the CDR3: TGTGCTAGTGGTTCCGAGACAGGGCCCGAGCAGTACTTC. Translated, it gives CASGSETGPEQYF.